The 26 T cell receptor beta chains presented below share a single source sample, sequenced in a study of blood T cell repertoires in COVID-19. The repertoire was sequenced with immunoSEQ multiplex PCR; TCRdb's copy has only in-frame clones and lacks some. This sample has 70,000 to 80,000 clones; 82% occur once, and the top ten carry 8.5% to 14%. The sequenced sample was peripheral blood. The receptors were sampled from a man between 50 and 59 years old with acute or convalescent COVID-19.

This clone was recorded a few times. Here the CDR3 DNA reads TGTGCCTGGAGTGTGTTTCGGTTTGAAGCTTTCTTT. Translating it yields CAWSVFRFEAFF. V gene TRBV30 combines with J gene TRBJ1-1; no reliable D call. This CDR3 region has 12 residues. Per germline, CDR1 GTSNPN and CDR2 SVGIG (reference sequence). V gave up 0 bases and J gave up 7 bases, with 9 bases separating them.

V is TRBV4-3 and J is TRBJ1-2; 9 positions agree with TRBD1. The V and J ends lost 0 bases and 2 bases, in that order; junction bases with no gene match: 4. This CDR3 is 16 amino acids long. Germline-derived CDR1 and CDR2 are LGHNA and YSLEER. CDR3 DNA: TGCGCCAGCAGCCAAGATCTGACAGGGGGGAACTATGGCTACACCTTC. Its protein is CASSQDLTGGNYGYTF.

The chain combines TRBV7-9 with TRBJ2-7; 7 bases match TRBD1. Germline V CDR1 and CDR2: SEHNR, FQNEAQ (reference sequence). V shed 4 bases, J shed 6 bases, and the junction held 15 bases outside the gene matches. CDR3 length: 16 amino acids. The chain's CDR3 is CASSSNPGETGTEQYF. CDR3 in DNA: TGTGCCAGCAGCTCCAACCCCGGAGAGACAGGGACCGAGCAGTACTTC.

Remarks on this clone: One end of the junction varies from germline; a read error may be responsible. The CDR3 coding sequence is TGTGCCAGCAGATTAGGTCCCCTGGGTAGCGCCAATCGACACTTCTACGAGCAGTACTTC. Its protein is CASRLGPLGSANRHFYEQYF. This chain uses TRBV7-8 with TRBJ2-7; D is possibly TRBD2 (5 bases). CDR1 SGHVS and CDR2 FQNEAQ come from the germline V gene. The CDR3 sequence is 20 residues long.

The chain recombines TRBV29-1 with TRBJ2-7; 7 nucleotides match TRBD1. The CDR3 runs 14 residues. V was clipped by 7 bases and J by 6 bases; unmatched bases: 15. The V gene's germline CDR1 is SQVTM and CDR2 ANQGSEA. The CDR3 loop reads CSAQRAGTVTEQYF. Written as DNA, the CDR3 is TGCAGCGCCCAACGGGCAGGGACAGTGACCGAGCAGTACTTC.

This clone was seen a handful of times. This sequence joins TRBV11-1 and TRBJ1-2, with TRBD1 matching over 7 bases. Germline trimming cut 3 bases from V and 5 bases from J; bases unmatched to any gene: 9. Per germline, CDR1 SGHAT and CDR2 FQDESV (reference sequence). The CDR3 consists of 15 residues. For the CDR3, the DNA is TGTGCCAGCAGCTTCGCGCAGGGGGTTCAATATGGCTACACCTTC. Its translation: CASSFAQGVQYGYTF.

The chain recombines TRBV20-1 with TRBJ1-4; possible D gene TRBD1, 5 bases. The CDR3 is 17 amino acids. The germline V and J ends were trimmed by 3 bases and 7 bases, with 24 bases remaining between them. The germline V gene encodes CDR1 DFQATT and CDR2 SNEGSKA (reference sequence). The CDR3 sequence: CSASGAIGGKESEKLFF. DNA for the CDR3: TGCAGTGCTAGTGGGGCTATCGGCGGGAAAGAGAGTGAAAAACTGTTTTTT.

This chain joins TRBV4-1 and TRBJ2-7; 7 nucleotides match TRBD1. The CDR3 sequence is 16 residues long. Germline CDR1 MGHRA, CDR2 YSYEKL. With 1 base clipped from V and 0 bases from J, the junction kept 6 bases outside the gene matches. CDR3 in amino acids: CASSQVPGTASYEQYF. The CDR3 nucleotides are TGCGCCAGCAGCCAAGTCCCCGGGACAGCCTCCTACGAGCAGTACTTC.

The V call is TRBV7-6, the J call TRBJ1-5; D not certain. Germline loops: CDR1 SGHVS, CDR2 FNYEAQ. This CDR3 spans 18 amino acids. V lost 5 bases to trimming and J lost 0 bases, with 20 bases between them. As DNA, the CDR3 is TGTGCCAGCAGCCCCCTTCGTTTGGGGAGGGATAGCAATCAGCCCCAGCATTTT. Translating gives CASSPLRLGRDSNQPQHF.

This chain links TRBV27 with TRBJ2-7; 7 nucleotides align to TRBD2. The CDR3 spans 20 residues. Germline CDR1 reads MNHEY; CDR2 reads SMNVEV (reference sequence). The junction had 29 bases not matched to a gene; V was cut back by 5 bases and J by 7 bases. The CDR3 region is CASSPSVWKDHDPGLQEQYF. In DNA form, the CDR3 reads TGTGCCAGCAGTCCATCGGTCTGGAAGGACCACGATCCGGGACTACAGGAGCAGTACTTC.

The chain is built from TRBV7-3 and TRBJ1-2; 9 bases are shared with TRBD1. Germline CDR1 is SGHTA and CDR2 is FQGTGA. V was clipped by 4 bases and J by 5 bases; unmatched bases: 2. The CDR3 runs 13 residues. In nucleotides, the CDR3 is TGTGCCAGCAGCTCCGGACAGGGGTATGGCTACACCTTC. It codes for CASSSGQGYGYTF.

The rearrangement joins TRBV28 to TRBJ1-2; tentative D call: TRBD1 (6 bases). The CDR3 has 15 amino acids. V lost 7 bases to trimming and J lost 2 bases, with 17 bases between them. In germline, CDR1 is MDHEN, CDR2 SYDVKM. CDR3: CASTDRLGGNYGYTF. The CDR3 DNA sequence: TGTGCCAGCACCGACAGGCTGGGAGGGAACTATGGCTACACCTTC.

The V gene is TRBV5-1, the J gene TRBJ2-7; perhaps TRBD2 as D (5 bases). V lost 3 bases to trimming and J lost 4 bases, with 11 bases between them. The CDR3 covers 13 residues. Germline V gene lookup returns CDR1 SGHRS and CDR2 YFSETQ. The CDR3 here is CASSSPGGYEQYF. CDR3 coding DNA: TGCGCCAGCAGCTCCCCCGGAGGTTACGAGCAGTACTTC.

The V gene is TRBV6-5, the J gene TRBJ2-1, with 9 bases lining up with TRBD1. The V gene's germline CDR1 is MNHEY and CDR2 SVGAGI. This CDR3 region has 14 residues. V was clipped by 10 bases and J by 9 bases; unmatched bases: 13. CDR3 DNA sequence: TGTGCCACCCGCCAACAGGGGGCCGGCGGTGAGCAGTTCTTC. Protein product: CATRQQGAGGEQFF.

The chain uses TRBV12-3 or TRBV12-4 and TRBJ1-2; maybe TRBD1 (6 bases). The CDR3 covers 13 residues. V was cut by 7 bases and J by 4 bases, with 13 bases left in between. CDR3 DNA sequence: TGTGCCAGCAACGAGAGGGGGAGCTATGGCTACACCTTC. As protein: CASNERGSYGYTF.

V gene TRBV5-6 combines with J gene TRBJ1-2; D gene ambiguous. Germline V gives CDR1 SGHDT, CDR2 YYEEEE. CDR3 length: 12 residues. V lost 4 bases and J 0 bases, leaving 4 bases between the germline ends. This CDR3 reads CASSPANYGYTF. The CDR3, as DNA: TGTGCCAGCAGCCCGGCTAACTATGGCTACACCTTC.

About this clone itself: A junction end diverges from the germline sequence, so it may reflect a read error. The chain links TRBV3-1 (or the pseudogene TRBV3-2) to TRBJ2-3; D remains ambiguous. CDR3 length: 17 residues. CDR1 is LGHDT, CDR2 YNNKEL, per germline (reference sequence). CDR3: CASSEELAVLTTDTQYF. Here the CDR3 DNA reads TGTGCCAGCAGCGAAGAGCTGGCGGTGCTAACCACAGATACGCAGTATTTT.

This clone was detected only once. The rearrangement links TRBV12-3 or TRBV12-4 to TRBJ2-7; D is unresolved. Trimming pared 3 bases from V and 0 bases from J, leaving 6 bases between. This CDR3 is built from 13 residues. CDR3: CASSFVSSYEQYF. The CDR3 DNA sequence: TGTGCCAGCAGTTTTGTATCCTCCTACGAGCAGTACTTC.

The rearrangement links TRBV10-3 to TRBJ1-1; the match to TRBD1 covers 8 bases. The trim removed 3 bases at V and 4 bases at J, leaving 4 bases unmatched. Germline V CDR1 and CDR2: ENHRY, SYGVKD. The CDR3 sequence is 14 residues long. CDR3 sequence: CAISESTGGTEAFF. CDR3 DNA: TGTGCCATCAGTGAATCTACAGGGGGCACTGAAGCTTTCTTT.

The V and J genes are TRBV5-1 and TRBJ1-3; D is possibly TRBD1 (5 bases). V was shortened by 3 bases and J by 6 bases, with 10 bases between the two germline ends. The CDR3 runs 13 residues. Germline V gene data show CDR1 as SGHRS and CDR2 as YFSETQ. The DNA for the CDR3 is TGCGCCAGCAGCTCCGACAGTATAAACACCATATATTTT. It specifies CASSSDSINTIYF.

This clone was observed once. V and J are TRBV21-1 and TRBJ2-1; TRBD2 is taken as the D call from the table, unchecked against the DNA. TRBV21-1 is described as a pseudogene. There are 16 residues in the CDR3. The CDR3 DNA sequence: TGTGCCAGCAGCGAGTACAGGGAGGGGGTTTACAATGAGCAGTTCTTC. This translates into CASSEYREGVYNEQFF.

This clone was seen more than once but under ten times. V usage is TRBV27 and J usage is TRBJ1-1; D possibly corresponds to TRBD1 (5 bases). Germline CDR1 is MNHEY and CDR2 is SMNVEV (reference sequence). Trimming shortened V by 3 bases and J by 0 bases, and 8 bases separated the two germline ends. The CDR3 extends over 14 amino acids. The DNA for the CDR3 is TGTGCCAGCAGTTTTCAGGGAATGAACACTGAAGCTTTCTTT. Amino acids: CASSFQGMNTEAFF.

The genes are TRBV29-1 and TRBJ2-7, with TRBD1 identical over 10 bases. The germline V gene has CDR1 SQVTM and CDR2 ANQGSEA. The CDR3 has 13 residues. Unmatched junction bases numbered 2, after V lost 6 bases and J lost 0 bases. The CDR3, as DNA: TGCAGCGTGAGGACAGGGGGCTCCTACGAGCAGTACTTC. It is translated as CSVRTGGSYEQYF.

This chain connects TRBV7-9 to TRBJ1-4; D might be TRBD1 (5 bases). V was shortened by 1 base and J by 5 bases, with 8 bases between the two germline ends. Germline-derived CDR1 and CDR2 are SEHNR and FQNEAQ (reference sequence). This CDR3 spans 14 amino acids. CDR3 loop: CASSLDSGNEKLFF. The CDR3 nucleotides are TGTGCCAGCAGCTTAGATTCAGGGAATGAAAAACTGTTTTTT. Full variable domain (outside the CDR3, taken from reference TRBV7-9 and TRBJ1-4): DTGVSQNPRHKITKRGQNVTFRCDPISEHNRLYWYRQTLGQGPEFLTYFQNEAQLEKSRLLSDRFSAERPKGSFSTLEIQRTEQGDSAMYLCASSLDSGNEKLFFGSGTQLSVL.

The rearrangement links TRBV15 to TRBJ1-5, with D possibly matching TRBD1 (6 bases). V gave up 5 bases and J gave up 4 bases, with 12 bases separating them. The germline V gene encodes CDR1 LNHNV and CDR2 YYDKDF (reference sequence). CDR3 size: 14 residues. CDR3 region: CATSVQQGNQPQHF. The CDR3 bases are TGTGCCACCAGCGTCCAACAGGGAAATCAGCCCCAGCATTTT.

The chain couples TRBV5-6 to TRBJ2-7, with D possibly matching TRBD2 (7 bases). Trimming took 3 bases from V and 0 from J, leaving 10 bases between them. CDR1 SGHDT and CDR2 YYEEEE come from the germline V gene. CDR3 length: 14 amino acids. The CDR3 DNA is TGTGCCAGCAGCTCGGGGGGCAGCTCCTACGAGCAGTACTTC. Translated: CASSSGGSSYEQYF.